These 28 T cell receptor beta chains were sequenced from one sample in a study of T cell repertoires in cytomegalovirus infection. These receptors have no identified antigens. One entry per CDR3 protein, called by TCRdb with MiXCR from the reads. Seen here are 110,000 or so distinct CDR3 sequences, 30% observed once, and the top ten hold 41%. The input for sequencing was CD8+ T cells from cultured PBMCs, taken from culture after CMV antigen stimulation. The source is a human donor in good health (CMV status not recorded). Some clones in this sample may be carry-over from other donors' samples.

The chain carries TRBV7-9 and TRBJ1-6; perhaps TRBD1 as D (5 bases). Trimming left V 8 bases short and J 7 bases short, with 9 bases between. Germline V gives CDR1 SEHNR, CDR2 FQNEAQ (reference sequence). This CDR3 contains 12 residues. The CDR3 loop is CASVSGNSPLHF. Written as DNA, the CDR3 is TGTGCCAGCGTCTCAGGGAATTCACCCCTCCACTTT. The variable domain in full, completed from reference TRBV7-9 and TRBJ1-6, reads DTGVSQNPRHKITKRGQNVTFRCDPISEHNRLYWYRQTLGQGPEFLTYFQNEAQLEKSRLLSDRFSAERPKGSFSTLEIQRTEQGDSAMYLCASVSGNSPLHFGNGTRLTVT.

This clonotype has a handful of counts. DNA for the CDR3: TGTGCCAGCAGCTTGCGGGGTTCCGGCACTGAAGCTTTCTTT. Its protein is CASSLRGSGTEAFF. The chain uses TRBV5-4 and TRBJ1-1; D call uncertain. Trimming stripped 1 base from V and 4 bases from J, with 11 bases between. CDR3 length: 14 residues. Germline loops: CDR1 SGHNT, CDR2 YYREEE (reference sequence).

There are a few counts of this clonotype. The V gene is TRBV24-1, the J gene TRBJ1-5, with D hard to call. The germline V gene encodes CDR1 KGHDR and CDR2 SFDVKD. CDR3 length equals 13 residues. Trimming removed 5 bases from V and 5 bases from J, with 9 bases in between. The CDR3 reads CATSGTRDQPQHF. CDR3 nucleotides: TGTGCCACCAGTGGAACCCGCGATCAGCCCCAGCATTTT.

This clonotype was found a few times. The V and J genes are TRBV18 and TRBJ2-1; no firm D call. Germline-derived CDR1 and CDR2 are KGHSH and LQKENI. The CDR3 covers 14 residues. V shed 3 bases and J shed 3 bases, with 9 bases lying between them. The CDR3 coding sequence is TGTGCCAGCTCACCGGACGGGTTCTACAATGAGCAGTTCTTC. It is translated as CASSPDGFYNEQFF.

This rearrangement joins TRBV28 to TRBJ2-3; no clear D. The germline gives CDR1 MDHEN, CDR2 SYDVKM. The CDR3 is 13 amino acids. Trimming shortened V by 1 base and J by 4 bases, and 6 bases separated the two germline ends. The CDR3 reads CASSLFGSDTQYF. As DNA, the CDR3 is TGTGCCAGCAGTTTATTCGGGTCAGATACGCAGTATTTT. The variable domain in full, with the rest retrieved from reference TRBV28 and TRBJ2-3, is DVKVTQSSRYLVKRTGEKVFLECVQDMDHENMFWYRQDPGLGLRLIYFSYDVKMKEKGDIPEGYSVSREKKERFSLILESASTNQTSMYLCASSLFGSDTQYFGPGTRLTVL.

This clonotype was counted between two and nine times. This chain uses TRBV4-1 with TRBJ2-5; the match to TRBD1 covers 9 bases. This CDR3 is built from 15 residues. After removal of 3 bases from V and 9 bases from J, the junction contained 11 bases not matched to a gene. CDR1 and CDR2 (germline): MGHRA, YSYEKL. The CDR3 DNA sequence: TGCGCCAGCAGCCAGACAACCGGGACAGGGAGACCCCAGTACTTC. Amino acids: CASSQTTGTGRPQYF.

This clonotype appeared many times. The genes are TRBV12-3 or TRBV12-4 and TRBJ1-2; 8 bases match TRBD1. This CDR3 has 13 amino acids. V dropped 6 bases and J dropped 8; count of bases not matched to a gene: 8. The CDR3 protein is CASSPDRGLGYTF. CDR3 sequence (DNA): TGTGCCAGCAGCCCTGACAGGGGTCTCGGCTACACCTTC.

This clonotype has only a few counts. The chain is built from TRBV12-3 or TRBV12-4 and TRBJ1-5, with TRBD1 as a possible D gene (5 bases). V dropped 8 bases and J dropped 3 bases, with 17 bases sitting between them. CDR3 size: 15 residues. DNA of the CDR3: TGTGCCAGCGAGACGACAGCAGAACCCAATCAGCCCCAGCATTTT. Translated, it gives CASETTAEPNQPQHF.

This clonotype was recorded many times. The chain carries TRBV6-6 and TRBJ2-5; 16 nucleotides agree with TRBD2. V lost 6 bases to trimming and J lost 4 bases; unmatched junction nucleotides: 11. CDR3 size: 18 residues. Germline-derived CDR1 and CDR2 are MNHNY and SVGAGI (reference sequence). The CDR3 nucleotides read TGTGCCAGCAGCCCCGGGACTAGCGGGGGGGCCACACGAGAGACCCAGTACTTC. Residues: CASSPGTSGGATRETQYF.

The V and J genes are TRBV12-3 or TRBV12-4 and TRBJ2-2, with TRBD2 matching over 10 bases. V shed 1 base and J 6 bases; nucleotides not matched to a gene: 2. The CDR3 has 15 residues. The CDR3 reads CASSLGLAGAGELFF. CDR3 DNA sequence: TGTGCCAGCAGTTTAGGCCTAGCGGGAGCCGGGGAGCTGTTTTTT.

CDR3 sequence: CASSSPTSGTIYNEQFF. As DNA, the CDR3 is TGTGCCAGCAGTTCACCGACTAGCGGAACGATCTACAATGAGCAGTTCTTC. V and J are TRBV27 and TRBJ2-1; 9 bases are a match to TRBD2. Germline CDR1 is MNHEY and CDR2 is SMNVEV (reference sequence). The CDR3 length is 17 residues. V lost 4 bases and J lost 3; bases outside the gene matches: 10.

This clonotype was observed a few times. The chain links TRBV11-2 to TRBJ1-2; D possibly corresponds to TRBD1 (5 bases). The CDR3 runs 13 residues. Germline V gives CDR1 SGHAT, CDR2 FQNNGV. The ends were cut back, 4 bases at V and 7 bases at J, with 13 bases in the middle. The CDR3 DNA follows: TGTGCCAGCAGCTCCGCAGGGAGCCCTGGCTACACCTTC. This codes for CASSSAGSPGYTF.

This clonotype has a handful of counts. This chain joins TRBV7-9 and TRBJ2-7; TRBD2 matches at 8 bases. The germline gives CDR1 SEHNR, CDR2 FQNEAQ (reference sequence). After removal of 5 bases from V and 3 bases from J, the junction contained 3 bases not matched to a gene. This CDR3 contains 13 residues. The CDR3 spells CASSPRGGYEQYF. CDR3 sequence (DNA): TGTGCCAGCAGCCCCCGGGGGGGCTACGAGCAGTACTTC.

The chain employs TRBV7-6 and TRBJ1-1; D gene ambiguous. This CDR3 comprises 13 residues. The germline V gene has CDR1 SGHVS and CDR2 FNYEAQ. Between the trimmed V and J ends, which lost 8 bases and 6 bases, there was a span of 16 bases. CDR3 sequence: CASGQTDFSEAFF. The CDR3 DNA reads TGTGCCAGCGGGCAGACGGACTTCTCTGAAGCTTTCTTT.

The chain carries TRBV12-5 and TRBJ2-3, with D possibly being TRBD1 (6 bases). Germline-derived CDR1 and CDR2 are LGHNT and FRNRAP. This CDR3 comprises 16 residues. V lost 0 bases and J lost 0, with 10 bases in between. The CDR3 nucleotides are TGTGCTAGTGGTTTGGTCGGGACAACCAGCACAGATACGCAGTATTTT. Its protein is CASGLVGTTSTDTQYF. The whole variable domain, filled in from reference TRBV12-5 and TRBJ2-3, reads DARVTQTPRHKVTEMGQEVTMRCQPILGHNTVFWYRQTMMQGLELLAYFRNRAPLDDSGMPKDRFSAEMPDATLATLKIQPSEPRDSAVYFCASGLVGTTSTDTQYFGPGTRLTVL.

The chain couples TRBV5-4 to TRBJ2-1, with D possibly being TRBD1 (5 bases). The CDR3 extends over 14 amino acids. Trimming shortened V by 7 bases and J by 6 bases, and 17 bases separated the two germline ends. Germline V gene data show CDR1 as SGHNT and CDR2 as YYREEE (reference sequence). The CDR3 DNA sequence: TGTGCCAGCTATCCTCAGGGAAATAGCAATGAGCAGTTCTTC. Protein: CASYPQGNSNEQFF.

This clonotype was counted a single time. Being one base from a much bigger clone, this may be a read error. This rearrangement joins TRBV7-9 to TRBJ2-1; tentatively, D is TRBD2 (7 bases). The length of the CDR3 is 15 residues. Germline loops: CDR1 SEHNR, CDR2 FQNEAQ (reference sequence). CDR3 amino acids: CASSWGGGPYNERFF. The DNA for the CDR3 is TGTGCCAGCAGCTGGGGCGGGGGCCCCTACAATGAGCGGTTCTTC.

This clonotype was seen a few times. The chain has TRBV24-1 and TRBJ2-1; D possibly corresponds to TRBD1 (6 bases). The V gene's germline CDR1 is KGHDR and CDR2 SFDVKD. V was cut by 3 bases and J by 8 bases, with 19 bases left in between. This CDR3 has 16 residues. CDR3 residues: CATSDPIRTEGYEQFF. CDR3 sequence (DNA): TGTGCCACCAGTGATCCGATCCGGACAGAGGGCTATGAGCAGTTCTTC.

The chain employs TRBV12-3 or TRBV12-4 and TRBJ1-4, with 7 bases aligning to TRBD1. With 4 bases clipped from V and 2 bases from J, the junction kept 7 bases outside the gene matches. The CDR3 is made up of 16 amino acids. The CDR3 DNA sequence: TGTGCCAGCAGTTACAGGGGCGGTTGGACTAATGAAAAACTGTTTTTT. Amino acid sequence: CASSYRGGWTNEKLFF.

This clonotype was seen ten or more times. V and J are TRBV6-5 and TRBJ1-6; TRBD1 aligns across 9 bases. The V gene's germline CDR1 is MNHEY and CDR2 SVGAGI. CDR3 length: 15 residues. The trim removed 0 bases at V and 10 bases at J, leaving 4 bases unmatched. The CDR3 region is CASSYSRTGDSPLHF. CDR3 in DNA: TGTGCCAGCAGTTACTCCCGGACAGGGGACTCACCCCTCCACTTT.

This clonotype was counted many times. J is TRBJ2-7 and V is TRBV7-2; 13 bases are a match to TRBD2. V dropped 8 bases and J dropped 2; count of bases not matched to a gene: 9. The CDR3 contains 16 residues. Looked up from germline, CDR1 is SGHTA and CDR2 is FQGNSA. The CDR3 DNA reads as TGTGCCAGCGGGCAAGGACTAGCGGGGGATCCCTACGAGCAGTACTTC. Residues: CASGQGLAGDPYEQYF. Variable domain in full (rest from reference TRBV7-2 and TRBJ2-7): GAGVSQSPSNKVTEKGKDVELRCDPISGHTALYWYRQSLGQGLEFLIYFQGNSAPDKSGLPSDRFSAERTGGSVSTLTIQRTQQEDSAVYLCASGQGLAGDPYEQYFGPGTRLTVT.

The chain carries TRBV7-2 and TRBJ2-2; 9 positions agree with TRBD1. The CDR3 loop spans 16 amino acids. Germline V gene data show CDR1 as SGHTA and CDR2 as FQGNSA. V lost 5 bases, J lost 4 bases, and 8 bases stayed unmatched. CDR3 DNA: TGTGCCAGCAGCCCCTGGACAGGGGACGTCACCGGGGAGCTGTTTTTT. Its protein product is CASSPWTGDVTGELFF.

This clonotype was recorded many times. The genes are TRBV7-6 and TRBJ1-6, with TRBD1 matching 7 bases. The CDR3 extends over 16 amino acids. The ends lost 5 bases at V and 7 bases at J; junction bases unmatched: 11. Germline-derived CDR1 and CDR2 are SGHVS and FNYEAQ. CDR3 DNA: TGTGCCAGCAGCCCCACCCCGACAGGGTTCAATTCACCCCTCCACTTT. This codes for CASSPTPTGFNSPLHF. Based on the CDR3 plus reference TRBV7-6 and TRBJ1-6, the full variable domain is GAGVSQSPRYKVTKRGQDVALRCDPISGHVSLYWYRQALGQGPEFLTYFNYEAQQDKSGLPNDRFSAERPEGSISTLTIQRTEQRDSAMYRCASSPTPTGFNSPLHFGNGTRLTVT.

J is TRBJ2-1 and V is TRBV7-8; possibly TRBD1 for D (5 bases). Trimming removed 6 bases at V and 5 bases at J, with 11 bases between. Germline lookup yields CDR1 SGHVS and CDR2 FQNEAQ. The CDR3 runs to 13 residues. This CDR3 reads CASRGRANNEQFF. For the CDR3, the DNA is TGTGCCAGCAGGGGCAGGGCCAACAATGAGCAGTTCTTC. The whole variable domain, filled in from reference TRBV7-8 and TRBJ2-1, reads GAGVSQSPRYKVAKRGQDVALRCDPISGHVSLFWYQQALGQGPEFLTYFQNEAQLDKSGLPSDRFFAERPEGSVSTLKIQRTQQEDSAVYLCASRGRANNEQFFGPGTRLTVL.

This rearrangement joins TRBV6-5 to TRBJ1-2; D may be TRBD1 (5 bases). CDR1 and CDR2 (germline): MNHEY, SVGAGI. This CDR3 has 16 amino acids. V was cut by 2 bases and J by 1 base, with 14 bases left in between. CDR3 protein: CASSYHGDPFNYGYTF. CDR3 bases: TGTGCCAGCAGTTACCACGGGGACCCCTTTAACTATGGCTACACCTTC.

This clonotype was recorded at least ten times. J is TRBJ1-5 and V is TRBV7-2, with TRBD1 as a possible D gene (6 bases). The CDR3 is 16 residues long. Deletions cut 5 bases from V and 1 base from J, with 15 bases between. Germline CDR1 and CDR2: SGHTA and FQGNSA. CDR3 sequence: CASSLRGDRSNQPQHF. The CDR3 nucleotides read TGTGCCAGCAGCCTCCGAGGAGACAGGAGCAATCAGCCCCAGCATTTT.

This clonotype was seen more than once but under ten times. This chain connects TRBV7-9 to TRBJ2-2; the match to TRBD1 covers 7 bases. Germline V gives CDR1 SEHNR, CDR2 FQNEAQ (reference sequence). Trimming took 5 bases from V and 4 from J; bases not matched to a gene: 10. This CDR3 is 16 amino acids long. The CDR3 DNA sequence: TGTGCCAGCAGCACCCGTAGGGGGCAGCCCACCGGGGAGCTGTTTTTT. Protein product: CASSTRRGQPTGELFF.

This chain connects TRBV6-4 to TRBJ2-1; TRBD1 matches at 9 bases. The germline gives CDR1 MRHNA, CDR2 SNTAGT. There are 14 residues in the CDR3. The V segment lost 2 bases and the J segment 8 bases; nucleotides outside the gene matches: 4. The CDR3 region is CASSDRTGGHEQFF. The CDR3 region has the DNA TGTGCCAGCAGTGACAGAACAGGGGGCCATGAGCAGTTCTTC.